This record covers a single T cell receptor beta chain. These data belong to a study of blood T cell repertoires in COVID-19. Study context: Acute and convalescent COVID-19 samples came from the United States, Italy and Spain. Sources were T cells, B-cell-depleted T cells, or PBMCs; the material itself was cDNA or gDNA.

Methods used by the authors: Amplified reference gene primers provided the basis for estimating nucleated cell counts. The assay was immunoSEQ multiplex PCR, and TCRdb's table has in-frame clones only and misses some. The D gene and trimming were derived from the DNA, and the V and J assignments and clone size from that table. The sample holds 79,000 or so clones, approximately 86% seen once. The CDR3 is 14 amino acids. Trimming stripped 3 bases from V and 0 bases from J, with 6 bases between. Germline CDR1 and CDR2: LGHDT and YNNKEL (reference sequence). The rearrangement links TRBV3-1 (or the pseudogene TRBV3-2) to TRBJ2-1; tentative D call: TRBD1 (6 bases). This clonotype was obtained from a human donor in a cohort sampled during active COVID-19. Material for sequencing was peripheral blood. As DNA, the CDR3 is TGTGCCAGCAGCCACAGGGGCTCCTACAATGAGCAGTTCTTC. Protein: CASSHRGSYNEQFF.